This note documents a single T cell receptor (beta chain) sequence. In the source study's methods: Estimation of nucleated cell counts relied on the amplification of reference gene primers. TCRdb's table, derived via immunoSEQ multiplex PCR, lists solely in-frame clones and lacks some. V and J calls plus clone size are reproduced from that table; the DNA served to infer D and trimming. This table holds roughly 48,000 clones, around 90% found once. This specimen belongs to a study of blood T cell repertoires in COVID-19. About the research overall: Acute and convalescent COVID-19 specimens originated in the United States, Italy and Spain. The cDNA or gDNA used as material had been derived from T cells, B-cell-depleted T cells, or PBMCs.

The TCR comes from a woman older than 75 with acute or convalescent COVID-19. Sequenced input: peripheral blood.

The CDR3 DNA sequence: TGCGCCAGCAGCCAAGATCTTGGGGGACAGGGTAAAAGGGATGGCTACACCTTC. This codes for CASSQDLGGQGKRDGYTF. The gene calls are TRBV4-1 and TRBJ1-2, with TRBD1 matching 9 bases. V trimming: 0 bases; J trimming: 6 bases; junction bases outside the gene matches: 14. CDR3 length: 18 amino acids. The germline V gene has CDR1 MGHRA and CDR2 YSYEKL.